Given below is one T cell receptor beta chain in context. What it binds is not known. The data were taken from a study of vaccination and CD4 T cells after COVID-19. Looking at the study overall: Post-COVID draws followed diagnosis by a median around 100 days (range 35 to 161).

The Oncomine TCR Beta short-read assay was applied to DNA of cultured CD4+ T cells. Cultures of CD4+ T cells served as the source for extracting genomic DNA. TCRdb reprocessed the PCR reads via MiXCR and lists one record per CDR3 protein. The sample contains around 13,000 distinct CDR3 sequences, 47% of which appear only once. Treatment noted: approximately 10-day PBMC culture with coronavirus spike peptide pools or control peptides (ViraFEST assay). Using peptide pools, antigen-specific T cells were expanded in ViraFEST before TCRs were sequenced. Source material: CD4+ T cells from blood, cultured in vitro. The sequence was obtained from a human donor who had recovered from COVID-19.

CDR3 nucleotides: TGCAGTGCTAGAGTTGGGCAGTGGGCCCCCGAGCAGTACTTC. Amino acid sequence: CSARVGQWAPEQYF. The chain carries TRBV20-1 and TRBJ2-7; D uncertain. Trimming took off 1 base at V and 6 bases at J, with 16 bases between the two ends. This CDR3 region has 14 residues. CDR1 and CDR2 (germline): DFQATT, SNEGSKA (reference sequence).